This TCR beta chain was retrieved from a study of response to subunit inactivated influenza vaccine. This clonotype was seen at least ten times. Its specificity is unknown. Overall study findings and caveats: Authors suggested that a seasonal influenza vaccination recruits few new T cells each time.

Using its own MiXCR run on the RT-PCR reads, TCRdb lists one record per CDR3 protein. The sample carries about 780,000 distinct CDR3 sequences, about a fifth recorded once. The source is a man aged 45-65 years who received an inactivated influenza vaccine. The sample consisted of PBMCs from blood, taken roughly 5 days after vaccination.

CDR3 bases: TGTGCCAGCAGCTTAGGACTAGCGGGAGATTTGTTCTTC. Its protein product is CASSLGLAGDLFF. The chain is built from TRBV7-2 and TRBJ2-1; 12 nucleotides match TRBD2. V lost 1 base and J lost 15; bases outside the gene matches: 4. Germline V CDR1 and CDR2: SGHTA, FQGNSA. The CDR3 is 13 residues long.